This T cell receptor beta chain is drawn from a study of blood T cell repertoires in COVID-19. Germline CDR1 and CDR2: GTSNPN and SVGIG (reference sequence). The CDR3 is 18 amino acids. With 4 bases clipped from V and 9 bases from J, the junction kept 19 bases outside the gene matches. The data were produced by immunoSEQ multiplex PCR, yet TCRdb's version contains in-frame clones alone and is incomplete. The table lists 140,000 to 150,000 clones, 82% of them singletons. The source of this sequence is a human donor with acute or convalescent COVID-19. The donor label of this sample is uncertain. Sequenced input: peripheral blood. The chain employs TRBV30 and TRBJ2-1; TRBD2 matches at 12 bases. The CDR3 coding sequence is TGTGCCTGGACCCTATGGACTAGCGGGGCCACACGGCGTCGTGAGCAGTTCTTC. Protein: CAWTLWTSGATRRREQFF. Looking up the rest from reference TRBV30 and TRBJ2-1 gives the full variable domain: SQTIHQWPATLVQPVGSPLSLECTVEGTSNPNLYWYRQAAGRGLQLLFYSVGIGQISSEVPQNLSASRPQDRQFILSSKKLLLSDSGFYLCAWTLWTSGATRRREQFFGPGTRLTVL.